This T cell receptor (beta chain) derives from a study of technical replicates of blood from a handful of donors. This clone appeared a few times. Measured with immunoSEQ multiplex PCR; TCRdb has only the in-frame clones, and not every one. The data show some 87,000 clones, around 96% seen once. Per germline, CDR1 SEHNR and CDR2 FQNEAQ (reference sequence). There are 13 residues in the CDR3. The germline V and J ends were trimmed by 1 base and 4 bases, with 6 bases remaining between them. The specimen was T cells isolated from PBMCs. The V call is TRBV7-9, the J call TRBJ2-3; D is perhaps TRBD2 (5 bases). The sequence was obtained from a human donor in good health. CDR3: CASSLERADTQYF. CDR3 bases: TGTGCCAGCAGCTTAGAGAGGGCAGATACGCAGTATTTT.